This TCR beta chain was observed in a study of T cell responses to AZD1222 COVID-19 vaccine. TCRdb's copy holds only in-frame clones and misses some; the assay was immunoSEQ multiplex PCR. In the table there are over 50,000 clones, around 84% of which are singletons. Study-wide results and limits: Reportedly, nearly half of unique spike TCRs recognized epitopes outside B.1.351/B.1.1.7 mutations. Repertoires were obtained solely post-peak T cell response.

Details on this clone: What it recognizes is unknown.

The CDR3 totals 16 residues. CDR1 and CDR2 from the germline V gene are MDHEN and SYDVKM. J was trimmed by 3 bases and V by 10 bases; bases with no gene match: 9. The input for sequencing was peripheral blood, taken on day 0 of AZD1222 vaccination. The TCR sequence derives from an adult in good health. The V gene is TRBV28, the J gene TRBJ1-4, with 12 bases matching TRBD1. The CDR3 nucleotides read TGTGCCATCGGCCGGGACAGGGGGCGGTCTAATGAAAAACTGTTTTTT. It yields the protein CAIGRDRGRSNEKLFF.